The 23 T cell receptor beta chains presented below share a single source sample, sequenced in a study of T cell repertoires in cytomegalovirus infection. TCRdb passed the reads through MiXCR, listing each CDR3 protein once. The sample has fewer than 65,000 distinct CDR3 sequences, 20% seen once; the top ten hold approximately 25%. These TCRs are of unknown antigen specificity. The sequences come from CD8+ T cells from cultured PBMCs, collected from culture after CMV antigen stimulation. The receptors were sampled from a human donor in good health (CMV status not recorded). Some clones in this sample may be carry-over from other donors' samples.

This clonotype has just a few counts. V usage is TRBV7-8 and J usage is TRBJ2-2; TRBD2 agrees at 9 bases. The germline V gene has CDR1 SGHVS and CDR2 FQNEAQ. The CDR3 consists of 16 residues. The V and J ends lost 6 bases and 2 bases, in that order; junction bases with no gene match: 7. Here the CDR3 DNA reads TGTGCCAGCAGTCCTAGACTAGCGGTAAACACCGGGGAGCTGTTTTTT. Translating gives CASSPRLAVNTGELFF.

The CDR3 loop is CASSLKTGYEQYF. The CDR3 bases are TGTGCCAGCAGCTTAAAAACAGGGTACGAGCAGTACTTC. This chain joins TRBV7-2 and TRBJ2-7, with D perhaps matching TRBD1 (6 bases). The CDR3 has 13 amino acids. The V gene lost 2 bases and the J gene lost 4 bases, with 9 bases spanning the gap. Germline CDR1 is SGHTA and CDR2 is FQGNSA.

This clonotype was picked up a small number of times. This chain uses TRBV20-1 with TRBJ1-1; D is possibly TRBD1 (5 bases). This CDR3 spans 13 amino acids. V lost 5 bases, J lost 1 base, and 11 bases lay in between. The germline V gene has CDR1 DFQATT and CDR2 SNEGSKA (reference sequence). The CDR3 DNA follows: TGCAGTGCTGTGGACACCCCGAACACTGAAGCTTTCTTT. Its translation is CSAVDTPNTEAFF.

This clonotype was detected a few times. The chain recombines TRBV7-2 with TRBJ2-3; the match to TRBD1 covers 7 bases. CDR1 and CDR2 from the germline V gene are SGHTA and FQGNSA. V dropped 1 base and J dropped 2; count of bases not matched to a gene: 12. The CDR3 spans 18 residues. The CDR3 protein is CASSLGGGTGDHTDTQYF. The CDR3 DNA reads TGTGCCAGCAGCTTAGGCGGTGGCACAGGGGATCACACAGATACGCAGTATTTT.

This clonotype was counted between two and nine times. This chain uses TRBV7-8 with TRBJ2-1; 9 positions agree with TRBD2. J lost 3 bases, V lost 1 base, and 7 bases had no gene match. The CDR3 contains 17 residues. The V gene's germline CDR1 is SGHVS and CDR2 FQNEAQ. This chain's CDR3 is CASSLGLAGLHYNEQFF. The DNA of the CDR3 is TGTGCCAGCAGCTTAGGGCTAGCGGGACTTCACTACAATGAGCAGTTCTTC.

This clonotype was detected once. The chain couples TRBV7-3 to TRBJ1-2, with 8 bases that match TRBD1. CDR1 SGHTA and CDR2 FQGTGA come from the germline V gene. The CDR3 length is 17 residues. V was clipped by 2 bases and J by 0 bases; unmatched bases: 8. CDR3 amino acids: CASSLEAGTGANYGYTF. In nucleotides, the CDR3 is TGTGCCAGCAGCTTAGAAGCCGGGACAGGAGCTAACTATGGCTACACCTTC.

CDR3 nucleotide sequence: TGTGCCAGCAGCGGAGGGACTAGCGGGAGGGGTCGACAGTTCTTC. It is translated as CASSGGTSGRGRQFF. The V call is TRBV11-2, the J call TRBJ2-1; 16 bases line up with TRBD2. The trim removed 5 bases at V and 13 bases at J, leaving 8 bases unmatched. This CDR3 region has 15 residues. The germline V gene encodes CDR1 SGHAT and CDR2 FQNNGV.

The gene calls are TRBV6-2 or TRBV6-3 and TRBJ2-7; D call uncertain. Trimming removed 7 bases at V and 0 bases at J, with 13 bases between. This CDR3 has 14 amino acids. CDR1 is MNHEY and CDR2 is SVGEGT in the germline V gene. The CDR3 nucleotides read TGTGCCAGCAAGGGCCGAAGGAGCTCCTACGAGCAGTACTTC. Encoded protein: CASKGRRSSYEQYF.

The CDR3 spells CASSTSLSSYEQYF. The CDR3 nucleotides read TGTGCCAGTAGTACTTCCCTGAGCTCCTACGAGCAGTACTTC. This chain connects TRBV19 to TRBJ2-7; D gene unclear. Germline lookup yields CDR1 LNHDA and CDR2 SQIVND (reference sequence). This CDR3 region has 14 residues. Trimming removed 4 bases from V and 0 bases from J, with 10 bases in between. The variable domain in full, completed from reference TRBV19 and TRBJ2-7, reads DGGITQSPKYLFRKEGQNVTLSCEQNLNHDAMYWYRQDPGQGLRLIYYSQIVNDFQKGDIAEGYSVSREKKESFPLTVTSAQKNPTAFYLCASSTSLSSYEQYFGPGTRLTVT.

This clonotype was recorded a few times. The V call is TRBV20-1, the J call TRBJ2-7; 10 nucleotides align to TRBD1. Germline V CDR1 and CDR2: DFQATT, SNEGSKA (reference sequence). This CDR3 is 15 amino acids long. The ends lost 3 bases at V and 3 bases at J; junction bases unmatched: 8. The CDR3 spells CSARSSRDRGYEQYF. The CDR3 region has the DNA TGCAGTGCTAGGTCAAGCCGGGACAGGGGCTACGAGCAGTACTTC.

The rearrangement uses TRBV7-9 and TRBJ1-6; D possibly corresponds to TRBD1 (5 bases). The germline CDR1 and CDR2 sequences are SEHNR and FQNEAQ (reference sequence). The CDR3 sequence is 15 residues long. V was pared by 6 bases and J by 7 bases, with 16 bases between. The CDR3 DNA is TGTGCCAGCAGTGGCCTGCAGGGCGGCAATTCACCCCTCCACTTT. Its translation: CASSGLQGGNSPLHF.

This clonotype was counted between two and nine times. The chain is built from TRBV7-6 and TRBJ2-1, with a tentative D call TRBD2 (5 bases). The CDR3 totals 13 residues. The V gene's germline CDR1 is SGHVS and CDR2 FNYEAQ. Trimming shortened V by 5 bases and J by 7 bases, and 12 bases separated the two germline ends. The CDR3 bases are TGTGCCAGCAGCGGTAGCGAGTGGAATGAGCAGTTCTTC. Translation: CASSGSEWNEQFF.

This clonotype appeared a few times. The V gene is TRBV27, the J gene TRBJ1-6; a weak D match, TRBD1 (5 bases). The CDR3 is 14 residues long. Germline V CDR1 and CDR2: MNHEY, SMNVEV (reference sequence). The V end was cut by 3 bases, the J end by 5 bases, with 8 bases between. CDR3 nucleotides: TGTGCCAGCAGTTTGCCAGGGCATAATTCACCCCTCCACTTT. It is translated as CASSLPGHNSPLHF.

The CDR3 bases are TGTGCCAGCAGCTTTCACAAACACACAGATACGCAGTATTTT. Residues: CASSFHKHTDTQYF. The V and J genes are TRBV7-9 and TRBJ2-3; no definite D call. Trimming took 3 bases from V and 2 from J, leaving 9 bases between them. This CDR3 contains 14 residues. Per germline, CDR1 SEHNR and CDR2 FQNEAQ (reference sequence).

In its sample, this clonotype was seen a few times. The chain carries TRBV7-2 and TRBJ2-7; 7 bases are a match to TRBD1. Germline CDR1 SGHTA, CDR2 FQGNSA. The CDR3 consists of 15 residues. The junction had 7 bases not matched to a gene; V was cut back by 5 bases and J by 0 bases. CDR3 nucleotides: TGTGCCAGCAGCCTAAGACAGGGTGGCTCCTACGAGCAGTACTTC. It codes for CASSLRQGGSYEQYF.

This chain joins TRBV7-9 and TRBJ2-5; 8 positions agree with TRBD2. The CDR3 covers 17 residues. Losses at the gene ends were 1 base for V and 5 bases for J; bases not matched to a gene: 12. Germline CDR1 SEHNR, CDR2 FQNEAQ (reference sequence). In DNA form, the CDR3 reads TGTGCCAGCAGCTTAGAGAGCGGGAGCGACGGCCGGGAGACCCAGTACTTC. Its protein is CASSLESGSDGRETQYF. Combining the CDR3 with reference TRBV7-9 and TRBJ2-5 gives the whole variable domain DTGVSQNPRHKITKRGQNVTFRCDPISEHNRLYWYRQTLGQGPEFLTYFQNEAQLEKSRLLSDRFSAERPKGSFSTLEIQRTEQGDSAMYLCASSLESGSDGRETQYFGPGTRLLVL.

In this sample, this clonotype turned up many times. The chain has TRBV7-2 and TRBJ1-1; TRBD1 aligns across 9 bases. The CDR3 has 14 residues. V gave up 5 bases and J gave up 4 bases; unmatched junction bases: 5. Looked up from germline, CDR1 is SGHTA and CDR2 is FQGNSA. In nucleotides, the CDR3 is TGTGCCAGCAGCCTACAGGGGGCGAGCACTGAAGCTTTCTTT. Its protein product is CASSLQGASTEAFF.

This clonotype was counted only a few times. This chain joins TRBV20-1 and TRBJ2-7; the match to TRBD1 covers 7 bases. The CDR3 has 13 amino acids. J was trimmed by 0 bases and V by 6 bases; bases with no gene match: 5. Germline CDR1 and CDR2: DFQATT and SNEGSKA (reference sequence). Here the CDR3 DNA reads TGCAGTGCAAGGACAGGAGTCTCCTACGAGCAGTACTTC. Protein sequence: CSARTGVSYEQYF.

The CDR3 region has the DNA TGCAGTGCTAGGTCCCGGACCCCGGGAGATACGCAGTATTTT. Residues: CSARSRTPGDTQYF. The chain employs TRBV20-1 and TRBJ2-3; D is ambiguous. Per the germline V gene, CDR1 is DFQATT and CDR2 is SNEGSKA (reference sequence). The V and J ends lost 3 bases and 5 bases respectively, with 15 bases between them. The CDR3 loop spans 14 amino acids.

The chain employs TRBV5-1 and TRBJ2-1, with 7 nucleotides matching TRBD1. J lost 5 bases, V lost 2 bases, and 7 bases had no gene match. The CDR3 runs to 15 residues. Germline CDR1 is SGHRS and CDR2 is YFSETQ. The CDR3 reads CASSFRDRINNEQFF. As DNA, the CDR3 is TGCGCCAGCAGCTTCCGGGACAGAATTAACAATGAGCAGTTCTTC.

This clonotype has more than one count but fewer than ten. This chain connects TRBV20-1 to TRBJ1-1; TRBD1 matches 9 bases. The germline CDR1 and CDR2 sequences are DFQATT and SNEGSKA (reference sequence). CDR3 length: 15 residues. J lost 0 bases, V lost 5 bases, and 7 bases had no gene match. CDR3 amino acids: CSAHPGQGLNTEAFF. CDR3 coding DNA: TGCAGTGCTCATCCGGGACAGGGCCTGAACACTGAAGCTTTCTTT.

This clonotype was counted between two and nine times. The V call is TRBV15, the J call TRBJ2-5; the match to TRBD1 covers 11 bases. Germline trimming cut 0 bases from V and 5 bases from J; bases unmatched to any gene: 5. CDR1 is LNHNV, CDR2 YYDKDF, per germline (reference sequence). The CDR3 is 16 amino acids. The CDR3 nucleotides are TGTGCCACCAGCAGAGAGGGACAGGGGGGGAAGGAGACCCAGTACTTC. Translation: CATSREGQGGKETQYF.

The genes are TRBV20-1 and TRBJ1-5; D is possibly TRBD1 (5 bases). V was pared by 6 bases and J by 6 bases, with 21 bases between. CDR1 and CDR2 (germline): DFQATT, SNEGSKA (reference sequence). The CDR3 runs 15 residues. CDR3 protein: CSALQGGAQSQPQHF. The DNA for the CDR3 is TGCAGTGCCCTCCAAGGAGGGGCTCAAAGTCAGCCCCAGCATTTT.